This T cell receptor beta chain was sequenced for a study of cytomegalovirus exposure and HLA in healthy donors. Study at large: Drawn from HLA-typed donors, 83 million or so unique TCRs were held in an early data release.

Healthy donors of bone marrow made up the group. In the PCR, 60 Vbeta and 13 Jbeta primers were used. Using immunoSEQ multiplex PCR, the repertoire was profiled, and TCRdb retains in-frame clones only, with some absent. The table records more than 200,000 clones, about 74% of them present only once. The germline V and J ends were trimmed by 0 bases and 11 bases, with 17 bases remaining between them. Germline-derived CDR1 and CDR2 are SGHAT and FQNNGV. CDR3 length: 15 amino acids. The chain couples TRBV11-2 to TRBJ1-5; no clear D gene. The sample taken for sequencing was PBMCs. The sequence came from a man aged 35 to 55 in good health and CMV-seronegative. CDR3 protein: CASSLDPGGFATQHF. The CDR3, as DNA: TGTGCCAGCAGCTTAGATCCCGGCGGCTTCGCGACCCAGCATTTT. Filled out from reference TRBV11-2 and TRBJ1-5, the complete variable domain reads EAGVAQSPRYKIIEKRQSVAFWCNPISGHATLYWYQQILGQGPKLLIQFQNNGVVDDSQLPKDRFSAERLKGVDSTLKIQPAKLEDSAVYLCASSLDPGGFATQHFGDGTRLSIL.